These 13 T cell receptor beta chains share one sample of origin, sequenced in a study of PD-L1 blockade in urothelial cancer. The table came from immunoSEQ multiplex PCR; TCRdb's copy has only in-frame clones and leaves some out. The table has approximately 83,000 clones, 75% to 90% seen once. Time point defined: peripheral blood 6 weeks after treatment start. The source was PBMCs, collected around atezolizumab (anti-PD-L1) treatment. These receptors all come from a man between 70 and 80 years old with urothelial cancer.

The chain recombines TRBV25-1 with TRBJ2-1, with 7 bases fitting TRBD2. The CDR3 is made up of 14 amino acids. The V gene end was trimmed by 7 bases and the J gene end by 5 bases; junction bases not matched to a gene: 8. Looked up from germline, CDR1 is MGHDK and CDR2 is SYGVNS. CDR3 DNA: TGTGCCAGCACAAGGGAGGGCCTAGACAATGAGCAGTTCTTC. Its translation: CASTREGLDNEQFF.

This chain connects TRBV11-1 to TRBJ2-7; D perhaps matches TRBD1 (5 bases). V was clipped by 7 bases and J by 0 bases, with 13 bases between them. Per the germline V gene, CDR1 is SGHAT and CDR2 is FQDESV (reference sequence). The CDR3 spans 14 residues. This CDR3 reads CASTRVQGSYEQYF. CDR3 bases: TGTGCCAGCACCCGAGTTCAGGGCTCCTACGAGCAGTACTTC.

The V call is TRBV7-6, the J call TRBJ2-7; TRBD1 agrees at 7 bases. CDR3 length: 14 residues. CDR1 and CDR2 (germline): SGHVS, FNYEAQ. V was pared by 5 bases and J by 3 bases, with 7 bases of the junction left unmatched. DNA for the CDR3: TGTGCCAGCAGCGTCGACCGGGACAGCTACGAGCAGTACTTC. Translating gives CASSVDRDSYEQYF.

The genes are TRBV11-2 and TRBJ2-7; D remains ambiguous. V lost 5 bases and J 0 bases, leaving 11 bases between the germline ends. The CDR3 length is 14 residues. Germline V lookup: CDR1 SGHAT, CDR2 FQNNGV. CDR3 amino acids: CASSPTTGSYEQYF. The CDR3 nucleotides read TGTGCCAGCAGCCCAACGACGGGCTCCTACGAGCAGTACTTC.

The chain links TRBV5-1 to TRBJ1-1; the D gene is possibly TRBD1 (6 bases). Germline-derived CDR1 and CDR2 are SGHRS and YFSETQ. V was shortened by 3 bases and J by 5 bases, with 14 bases between the two germline ends. CDR3 length equals 14 residues. The CDR3 DNA follows: TGCGCCAGCAGCTGGGACACCCCCCGGACTGAAGCTTTCTTT. Translating gives CASSWDTPRTEAFF.

This clone was detected a few times. The chain combines TRBV11-2 with TRBJ2-7, with no clear D. V dropped 3 bases and J dropped 0 bases, with 9 bases sitting between them. The CDR3 spans 14 residues. Germline V CDR1 and CDR2: SGHAT, FQNNGV. For the CDR3, the DNA is TGTGCCAGCAGCTTCGGAACTACCTCCTACGAGCAGTACTTC. Amino acids: CASSFGTTSYEQYF.

The J gene is TRBJ2-5, the V gene TRBV25-1, with TRBD2 as a possible D gene (6 bases). This CDR3 region has 14 residues. Per the germline V gene, CDR1 is MGHDK and CDR2 is SYGVNS. V was cut by 5 bases and J by 0 bases, with 10 bases left in between. CDR3 protein: CASSYRDYQETQYF. For the CDR3, the DNA is TGTGCCAGCAGTTACCGGGACTACCAAGAGACCCAGTACTTC.

The chain carries TRBV5-4 and TRBJ2-1; TRBD1 matches 9 bases. With 4 bases clipped from V and 5 bases from J, the junction kept 10 bases outside the gene matches. The length of the CDR3 is 16 residues. The germline gives CDR1 SGHNT, CDR2 YYREEE (reference sequence). The CDR3 is CASSMGRDRANNEQFF. The CDR3 nucleotides read TGTGCCAGCAGCATGGGGCGGGACAGGGCTAACAATGAGCAGTTCTTC. Full variable domain (rest looked up from reference TRBV5-4 and TRBJ2-1): ETGVTQSPTHLIKTRGQQVTLRCSSQSGHNTVSWYQQALGQGPQFIFQYYREEENGRGNFPPRFSGLQFPNYSSELNVNALELDDSALYLCASSMGRDRANNEQFFGPGTRLTVL.

The chain carries TRBV6-1 and TRBJ1-4; the match to TRBD1 covers 7 bases. CDR3 length: 16 residues. V lost 1 base, J lost 7 bases, and 9 bases stayed unmatched. CDR1 and CDR2 (germline): MNHNS, SASEGT. The CDR3 coding sequence is TGTGCCAGCAGTGAAGTAGGGGGCCGCTTCTCTGAAAAACTGTTTTTT. Residues: CASSEVGGRFSEKLFF.

This clone was counted between two and nine times. The chain employs TRBV7-2 and TRBJ1-2; no firm D call. V was pared by 3 bases and J by 5 bases, with 13 bases between. Germline assignment: CDR1 SGHTA and CDR2 FQGNSA. The CDR3 has 14 residues. DNA for the CDR3: TGTGCCAGCAGCTTCCCAGGTATCTGGTATGGCTACACCTTC. It encodes CASSFPGIWYGYTF.

This rearrangement joins TRBV6-1 to TRBJ2-7, with D perhaps TRBD1 (6 bases). Trimming pared 6 bases from V and 5 bases from J, leaving 14 bases between. Germline CDR1 is MNHNS and CDR2 is SASEGT. The CDR3 sequence is 13 residues long. CDR3 region: CASRVSGVDEQYF. CDR3 in DNA: TGTGCCAGCAGGGTCTCAGGGGTTGACGAGCAGTACTTC.

The chain combines TRBV4-2 with TRBJ2-1; 9 bases match TRBD2. The CDR3 runs 18 residues. Germline values: CDR1 LGHNA, CDR2 YNFKEQ. V lost 0 bases to trimming and J lost 9 bases; unmatched junction nucleotides: 15. DNA for the CDR3: TGTGCCAGCAGCCAAGAAGGCAGCGGGGGGCCCGCATCGTCTGAGCAGTTCTTC. It encodes CASSQEGSGGPASSEQFF.

V and J are TRBV11-2 and TRBJ2-3; no clear D. In germline, CDR1 is SGHAT, CDR2 FQNNGV. V lost 6 bases and J lost 6, with 10 bases in between. The CDR3 has 12 residues. CDR3 nucleotide sequence: TGTGCCAGCAGTCCAGAGGCGGATACGCAGTATTTT. Translation gives CASSPEADTQYF.